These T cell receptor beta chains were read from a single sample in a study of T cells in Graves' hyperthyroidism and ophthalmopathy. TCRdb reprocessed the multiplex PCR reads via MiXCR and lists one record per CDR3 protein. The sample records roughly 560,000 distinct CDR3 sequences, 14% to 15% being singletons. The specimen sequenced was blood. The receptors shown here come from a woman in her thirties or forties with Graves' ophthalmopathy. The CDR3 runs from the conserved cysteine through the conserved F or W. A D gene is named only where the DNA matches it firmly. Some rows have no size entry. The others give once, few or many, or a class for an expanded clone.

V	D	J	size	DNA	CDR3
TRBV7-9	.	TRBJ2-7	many	TGTGCCAGCAGTCCCACAGGGTCCTACGAGCAGTACTTC	CASSPTGSYEQYF
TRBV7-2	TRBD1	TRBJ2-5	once	TGTGCCAGCAGCCAAACGGGACAGGGAAAGACCCAGTACTTC	CASSQTGQGKTQYF
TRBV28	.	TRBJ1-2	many	TGTGCCAGCGGGGGGCGGCTGGCTGGCTACACCTTC	CASGGRLAGYTF
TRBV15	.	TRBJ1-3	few	TGTGCCACCAGCAGAGGTTCGCCGACTGTCTCTGGAAACACCATATATTTT	CATSRGSPTVSGNTIYF
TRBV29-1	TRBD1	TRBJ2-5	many	TGCAGCGCTGGGGACAGTCAGTACCAAGAGACCCAGTACTTC	CSAGDSQYQETQYF
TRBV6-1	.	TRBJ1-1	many	TGTGCCGGCGACGCCGGGGGAACGAACACTGAAGCTTTCTTT	CAGDAGGTNTEAFF
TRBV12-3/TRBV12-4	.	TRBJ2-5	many	TGTGCCAGCAGTTCCCCTGTACAGAGACGACAAGAGACCCAGTACTTC	CASSSPVQRRQETQYF
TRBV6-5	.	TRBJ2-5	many	TGTGCCAGCAGGCCGATTGATAGGGGAAACCGCCAAGAGACCCAGTACTTC	CASRPIDRGNRQETQYF
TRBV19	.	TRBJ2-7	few	TGTGCCAGTAGTATGGTAGCAGGGTACGAGCAGTACTTC	CASSMVAGYEQYF
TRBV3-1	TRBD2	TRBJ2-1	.	TGTGCCAGCAGCCCCTCACTAGCGGGATACAATGAGCAGTTCTTC	CASSPSLAGYNEQFF
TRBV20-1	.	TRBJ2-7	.	TGCAGTGCTAGGGGAGATGCTGGGAGACCCTCCCTCGAGCAGTACTTC	CSARGDAGRPSLEQYF
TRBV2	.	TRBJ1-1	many	TGTGCCAGCACGAGGGTTTTGAACACTGAAGCTTTCTTT	CASTRVLNTEAFF
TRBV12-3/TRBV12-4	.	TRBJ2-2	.	TGTGCCAGCACTACTCGCGGGATCACCGGGGAGCTGTTTTTT	CASTTRGITGELFF
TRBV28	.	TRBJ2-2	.	TGTGCCAGCAGTCGGGACATAGGCACCGGGGAGCTGTTTTTT	CASSRDIGTGELFF
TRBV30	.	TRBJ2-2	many	TGTGCCTGGCAGTCAATAGGGAGACGGAACACCGGGGAGCTGTTTTTT	CAWQSIGRRNTGELFF
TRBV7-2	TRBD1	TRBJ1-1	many	TGTGCCAGCAGCTCACAGACAGGGGTCACTGAAGCTTTCTTT	CASSSQTGVTEAFF
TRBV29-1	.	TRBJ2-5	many	TGCAGCGCTGGGCGGCAGCGGTACCAAGAGACCCAGTACTTC	CSAGRQRYQETQYF
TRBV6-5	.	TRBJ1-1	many	TGTGCCAGCAGTTACGACTATTTGACTGAAGCTTTCTTT	CASSYDYLTEAFF
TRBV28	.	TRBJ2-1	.	TGTGCCAGCAACCACCTCCCTACAGGGTACAATGAGCAGTTCTTC	CASNHLPTGYNEQFF
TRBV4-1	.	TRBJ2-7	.	TGCGCCAGCAGCCAAGATTTTGTTCGGAGGTTCAACTACGAGCAGTACTTC	CASSQDFVRRFNYEQYF
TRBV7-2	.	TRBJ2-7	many	TGTGCCAGCAGCTCCTCCGGGACTCTCCCCTACGAGCAGTACTTC	CASSSSGTLPYEQYF
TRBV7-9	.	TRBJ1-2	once	TGTGCCAGCAGCTTAGCTCTCACCCCGCATGGCTACACCTTC	CASSLALTPHGYTF
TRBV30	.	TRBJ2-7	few	TGTGCCTGGAGTACCTTCGCAGACAGATTTATCTACGAGCAGTACTTC	CAWSTFADRFIYEQYF
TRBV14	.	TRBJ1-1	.	TGTGCCAGCAGCCGGTTTGCAGGGGCCACTGAAGCTTTCTTT	CASSRFAGATEAFF
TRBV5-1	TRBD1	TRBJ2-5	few	TGCGCCAGCAGCTTGGAAGGGACAGGGGGCGTTGGGACCCAGTACTTC	CASSLEGTGGVGTQYF
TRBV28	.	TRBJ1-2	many	TGTGCCAGCAGTCCACAGGGAGGGTCCTCTGGCTACACCTTC	CASSPQGGSSGYTF
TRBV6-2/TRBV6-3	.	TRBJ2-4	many	TGTGCCAGCAGTACCCCCTCCTTTCCGGGGGCAACAGGAAACAAAAACATTCAGTACTTC	CASSTPSFPGATGNKNIQYF
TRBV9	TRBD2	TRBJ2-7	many	TGTGCCAGCAGCGCTGCTAGCGGGAAATCCTACGAGCAGTACTTC	CASSAASGKSYEQYF
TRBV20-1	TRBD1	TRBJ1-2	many	TGCAGTGCTATTTACAGGGGGTTGTTGGGCTACACCTTC	CSAIYRGLLGYTF
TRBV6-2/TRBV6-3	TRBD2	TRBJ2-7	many	TGTGCCAGCACGAAGCGGGATTTCGAGCAGTACTTC	CASTKRDFEQYF
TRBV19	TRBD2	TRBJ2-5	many	TGTGCCAGTTGTGCGGGAGGGCCTCGGGAGACCCAGTACTTC	CASCAGGPRETQYF
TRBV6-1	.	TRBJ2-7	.	TGTGCCAACAGACGGGTGGACTCCTACGAGCAGTACTTC	CANRRVDSYEQYF
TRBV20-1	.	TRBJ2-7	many	TGCAGTGCTAGAGGCCTACTGGAGGGGCACGAGCAGTACTTC	CSARGLLEGHEQYF
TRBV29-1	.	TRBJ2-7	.	TGCAGCATTGGACAATCCTACTACGAGCAGTACTTC	CSIGQSYYEQYF
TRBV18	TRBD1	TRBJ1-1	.	TGTGCCAGCGACAGGGGGCTCGGGACTGAAGCTTTCTTT	CASDRGLGTEAFF
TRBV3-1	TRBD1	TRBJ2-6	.	TGTGCCAGCAGCCAAGCTCTTGGACAGGGGATGTCTGGGGCCAACGTCCTGACTTTC	CASSQALGQGMSGANVLTF
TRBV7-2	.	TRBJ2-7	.	TGTGCCAGCAGCTTCTCAGGGGCGGGCCACGAGCAGTACTTC	CASSFSGAGHEQYF
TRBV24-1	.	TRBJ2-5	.	TGTGCCACCAGTGGGGCCCCGGGGGGCGCATTTGAGACCCAGTACTTC	CATSGAPGGAFETQYF
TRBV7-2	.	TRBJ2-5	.	TGTGCCAGCAGCTTAAAGACCCAGCAGGGGCAGACCCAGTACTTC	CASSLKTQQGQTQYF
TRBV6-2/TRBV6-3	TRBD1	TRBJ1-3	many	TGTGCCAGCAGTTACGGCCGACAGGGGACTTATGGAAACACCATATATTTT	CASSYGRQGTYGNTIYF
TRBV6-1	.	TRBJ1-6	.	TGTGCCGCTGGTCGGTTTTCCCGTAATTCACCCCTCCACTTT	CAAGRFSRNSPLHF
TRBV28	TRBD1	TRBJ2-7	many	TGTGCCAGCAGCATCCCCGGACAGGGGGGGGGAGGAGGGACCTCCTACGAGCAGTACTTC	CASSIPGQGGGGGTSYEQYF